This TCR beta chain was captured in a study of response to subunit inactivated influenza vaccine. Germline V lookup: CDR1 MNHEY, CDR2 SMNVEV (reference sequence). The junction had 3 bases not matched to a gene; V was cut back by 8 bases and J by 2 bases. CDR3 length: 14 residues. TCRdb recomputed calls from the RT-PCR reads with MiXCR, one row per CDR3 protein. This sample has hundreds of thousands of distinct CDR3 sequences, with roughly 22% found just once. J is TRBJ2-1 and V is TRBV27; 10 bases align to TRBD2. The material was PBMCs from blood, obtained around 22 months after vaccination. The TCR originated in a man in his fifties or sixties who received an inactivated influenza vaccine. CDR3 loop: CASSGTSAYNEQFF. CDR3 sequence (DNA): TGTGCCAGCTCCGGGACTAGCGCCTACAATGAGCAGTTCTTC.